This T cell receptor beta chain was sequenced for a study of blood T cell repertoires in COVID-19. In this sample, this clone turned up once. Clones were read by immunoSEQ multiplex PCR, and TCRdb kept only the in-frame ones, dropping some. The sample shows about 30,000 clones, 65% to 90% of them seen only once. The receptor was isolated from a man older than 75 with active COVID-19. Source material: peripheral blood.

CDR3: CSASPSGGDTQYF. The CDR3 DNA follows: TGCAGTGCCAGTCCTAGCGGGGGGGATACGCAGTATTTT. The gene calls are TRBV20-1 and TRBJ2-3, with 11 bases lining up with TRBD2. The V gene end was trimmed by 6 bases and the J gene end by 6 bases; junction bases not matched to a gene: 5. The CDR3 is 13 amino acids. In germline, CDR1 is DFQATT, CDR2 SNEGSKA (reference sequence).